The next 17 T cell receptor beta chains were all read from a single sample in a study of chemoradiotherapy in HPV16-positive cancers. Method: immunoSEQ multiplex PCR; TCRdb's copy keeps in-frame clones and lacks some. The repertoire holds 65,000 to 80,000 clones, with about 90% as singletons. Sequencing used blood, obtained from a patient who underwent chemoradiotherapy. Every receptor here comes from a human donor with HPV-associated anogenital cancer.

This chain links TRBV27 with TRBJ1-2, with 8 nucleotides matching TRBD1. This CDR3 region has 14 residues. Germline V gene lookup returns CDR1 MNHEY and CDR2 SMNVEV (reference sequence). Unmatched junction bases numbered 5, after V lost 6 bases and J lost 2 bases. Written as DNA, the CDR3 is TGTGCCAGCAGGAGACAGGGGATAAACTATGGCTACACCTTC. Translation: CASRRQGINYGYTF.

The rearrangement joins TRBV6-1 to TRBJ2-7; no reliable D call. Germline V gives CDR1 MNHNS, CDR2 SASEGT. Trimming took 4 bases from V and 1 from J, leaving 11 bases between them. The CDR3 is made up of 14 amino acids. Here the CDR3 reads CASSAPFDSYEQYF. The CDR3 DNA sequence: TGTGCCAGCAGTGCCCCCTTCGATTCCTACGAGCAGTACTTC.

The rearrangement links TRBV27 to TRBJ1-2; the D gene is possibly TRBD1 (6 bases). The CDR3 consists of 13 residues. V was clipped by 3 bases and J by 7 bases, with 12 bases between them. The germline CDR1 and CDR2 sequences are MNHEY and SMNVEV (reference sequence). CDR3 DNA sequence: TGTGCCAGCAGTTTTCGGGGGCGTCTTGGCTACACCTTC. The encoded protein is CASSFRGRLGYTF.

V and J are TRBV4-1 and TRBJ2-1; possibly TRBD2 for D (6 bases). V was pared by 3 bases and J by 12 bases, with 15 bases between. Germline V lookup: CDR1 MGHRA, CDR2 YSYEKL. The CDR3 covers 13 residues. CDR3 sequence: CASSQAPAGTQFF. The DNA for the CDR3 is TGCGCCAGCAGCCAGGCTCCAGCGGGCACGCAGTTCTTC.

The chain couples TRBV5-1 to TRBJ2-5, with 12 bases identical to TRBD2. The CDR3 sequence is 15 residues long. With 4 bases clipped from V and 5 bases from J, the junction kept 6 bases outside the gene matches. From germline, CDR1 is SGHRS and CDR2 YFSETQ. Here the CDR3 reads CASSQRLAGDETQYF. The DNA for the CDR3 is TGCGCCAGCAGCCAAAGACTAGCGGGAGACGAGACCCAGTACTTC.

This CDR3 is CASSPSRGNQPQHF. The CDR3 DNA is TGTGCCAGCAGTCCCTCACGAGGCAATCAGCCCCAGCATTTT. This chain connects TRBV6-5 to TRBJ1-5; D not resolved. The V and J ends lost 5 bases and 2 bases respectively, with 10 bases between them. Germline CDR1 MNHEY, CDR2 SVGAGI. The CDR3 consists of 14 residues.

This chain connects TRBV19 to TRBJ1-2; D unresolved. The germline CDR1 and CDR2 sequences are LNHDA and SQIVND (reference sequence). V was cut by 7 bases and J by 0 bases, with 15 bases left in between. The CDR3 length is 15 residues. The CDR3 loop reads CASTLVGSTNYGYTF. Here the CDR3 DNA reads TGTGCCAGTACCCTGGTGGGCTCTACTAACTATGGCTACACCTTC. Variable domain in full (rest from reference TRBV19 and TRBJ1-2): DGGITQSPKYLFRKEGQNVTLSCEQNLNHDAMYWYRQDPGQGLRLIYYSQIVNDFQKGDIAEGYSVSREKKESFPLTVTSAQKNPTAFYLCASTLVGSTNYGYTFGSGTRLTVV.

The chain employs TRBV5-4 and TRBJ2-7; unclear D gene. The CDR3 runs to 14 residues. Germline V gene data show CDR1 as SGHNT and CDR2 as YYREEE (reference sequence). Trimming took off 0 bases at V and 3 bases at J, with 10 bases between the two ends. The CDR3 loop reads CASSLDGQNYEQYF. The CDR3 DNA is TGTGCCAGCAGCTTGGATGGGCAGAACTACGAGCAGTACTTC. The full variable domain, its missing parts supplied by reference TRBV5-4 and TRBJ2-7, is ETGVTQSPTHLIKTRGQQVTLRCSSQSGHNTVSWYQQALGQGPQFIFQYYREEENGRGNFPPRFSGLQFPNYSSELNVNALELDDSALYLCASSLDGQNYEQYFGPGTRLTVT.

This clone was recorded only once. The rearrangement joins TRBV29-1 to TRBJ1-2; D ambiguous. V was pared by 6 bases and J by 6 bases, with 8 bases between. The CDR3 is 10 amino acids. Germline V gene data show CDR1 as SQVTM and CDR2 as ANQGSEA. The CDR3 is CSVAGDGYTF. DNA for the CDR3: TGCAGCGTCGCCGGGGATGGCTACACCTTC.

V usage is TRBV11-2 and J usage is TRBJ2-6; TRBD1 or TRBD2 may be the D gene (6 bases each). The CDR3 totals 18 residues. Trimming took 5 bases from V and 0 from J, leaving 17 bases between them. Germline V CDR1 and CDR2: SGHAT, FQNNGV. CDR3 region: CASSPGALFFSGANVLTF. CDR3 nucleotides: TGTGCCAGCAGCCCGGGGGCGTTATTTTTCTCTGGGGCCAACGTCCTGACTTTC.

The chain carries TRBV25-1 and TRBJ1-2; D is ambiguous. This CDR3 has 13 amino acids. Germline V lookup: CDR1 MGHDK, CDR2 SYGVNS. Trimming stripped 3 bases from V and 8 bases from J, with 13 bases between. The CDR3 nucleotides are TGTGCCAGCAGTGATCCCGCCCGTGGGGGCTACACCTTC. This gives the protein CASSDPARGGYTF.

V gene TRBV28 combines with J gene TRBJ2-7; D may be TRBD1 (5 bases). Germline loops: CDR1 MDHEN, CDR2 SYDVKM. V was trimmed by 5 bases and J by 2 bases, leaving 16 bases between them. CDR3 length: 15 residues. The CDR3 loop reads CASSPNKGLPYEQYF. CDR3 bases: TGTGCCAGCAGTCCTAACAAGGGGCTTCCCTACGAGCAGTACTTC.

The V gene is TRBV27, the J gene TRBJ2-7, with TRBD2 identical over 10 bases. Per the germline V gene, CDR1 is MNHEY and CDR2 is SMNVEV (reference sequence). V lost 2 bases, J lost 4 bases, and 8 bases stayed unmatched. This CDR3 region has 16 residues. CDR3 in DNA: TGTGCCAGCAGTTTAATCCCTAGCGGGAGTTCATACGAGCAGTACTTC. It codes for CASSLIPSGSSYEQYF.

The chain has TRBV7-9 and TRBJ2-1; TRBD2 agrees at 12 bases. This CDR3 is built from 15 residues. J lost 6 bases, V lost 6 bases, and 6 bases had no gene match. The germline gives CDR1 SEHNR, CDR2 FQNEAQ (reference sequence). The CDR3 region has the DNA TGTGCCAGCAGTTCGACTAGCGGGGGACCCAATGAGCAGTTCTTC. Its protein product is CASSSTSGGPNEQFF. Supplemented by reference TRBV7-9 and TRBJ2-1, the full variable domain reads DTGVSQNPRHKITKRGQNVTFRCDPISEHNRLYWYRQTLGQGPEFLTYFQNEAQLEKSRLLSDRFSAERPKGSFSTLEIQRTEQGDSAMYLCASSSTSGGPNEQFFGPGTRLTVL.

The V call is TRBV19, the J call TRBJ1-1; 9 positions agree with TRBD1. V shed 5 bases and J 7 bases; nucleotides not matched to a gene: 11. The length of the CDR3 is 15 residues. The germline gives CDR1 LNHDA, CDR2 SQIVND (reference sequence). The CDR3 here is CASSGRQGVDGEAFF. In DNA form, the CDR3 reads TGTGCCAGTAGTGGCCGACAGGGGGTAGACGGTGAAGCTTTCTTT.

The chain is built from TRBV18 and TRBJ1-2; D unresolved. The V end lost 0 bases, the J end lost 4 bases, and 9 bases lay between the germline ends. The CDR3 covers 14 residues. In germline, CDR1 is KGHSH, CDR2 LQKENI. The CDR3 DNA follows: TGTGCCAGCTCACCACCGACGACGGTCTATGGCTACACCTTC. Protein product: CASSPPTTVYGYTF.

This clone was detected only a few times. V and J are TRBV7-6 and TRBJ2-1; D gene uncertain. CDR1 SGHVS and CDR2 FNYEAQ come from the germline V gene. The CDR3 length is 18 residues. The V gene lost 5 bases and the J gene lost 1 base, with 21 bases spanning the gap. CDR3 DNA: TGTGCCAGCAGCCTGAGTGCCCTTACCCGAAAGTCCTACAATGAGCAGTTCTTC. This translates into CASSLSALTRKSYNEQFF.